These 28 T cell receptor beta chains were sequenced from one sample in a study of cytomegalovirus exposure and HLA in healthy donors. Researchers ran the PCR with 60 Vbeta and 13 Jbeta primers. Some clones are missing from TCRdb's copy, which holds only in-frame ones; the method was immunoSEQ multiplex PCR. This sample has approximately 170,000 clones, with 65% to 85% found just once. Sequenced input: PBMCs. The receptors shown here come from a woman aged 35 to 49 in good health and CMV-seropositive.

The chain links TRBV7-2 to TRBJ2-2; the D is unclear. The V and J ends lost 2 bases and 4 bases respectively, with 11 bases between them. Germline V lookup: CDR1 SGHTA, CDR2 FQGNSA. The CDR3 length is 15 residues. CDR3 sequence: CASSLQETVTGELFF. CDR3 nucleotide sequence: TGTGCCAGCAGCTTACAAGAAACAGTCACCGGGGAGCTGTTTTTT. The full variable domain, completed using reference TRBV7-2 and TRBJ2-2, is GAGVSQSPSNKVTEKGKDVELRCDPISGHTALYWYRQSLGQGLEFLIYFQGNSAPDKSGLPSDRFSAERTGGSVSTLTIQRTQQEDSAVYLCASSLQETVTGELFFGEGSRLTVL.

V usage is TRBV4-2 and J usage is TRBJ1-1, with a possible D match to TRBD1 (5 bases). From germline, CDR1 is LGHNA and CDR2 YNFKEQ. The CDR3 covers 14 residues. V was pared by 1 base and J by 0 bases, with 6 bases between. CDR3 sequence: CASSQGGMNTEAFF. The CDR3 bases are TGTGCCAGCAGCCAAGGGGGCATGAACACTGAAGCTTTCTTT.

V usage is TRBV5-1 and J usage is TRBJ2-7; D uncertain. The V gene lost 0 bases and the J gene lost 2 bases, with 6 bases spanning the gap. The length of the CDR3 is 13 residues. Germline V gene lookup returns CDR1 SGHRS and CDR2 YFSETQ. The CDR3 sequence is CASSLARPYEQYF. As DNA, the CDR3 is TGCGCCAGCAGCTTGGCCCGTCCCTACGAGCAGTACTTC.

This clone was detected only a few times. V usage is TRBV5-1 and J usage is TRBJ2-5; a possible D gene is TRBD1 (5 bases). CDR1 and CDR2 (germline): SGHRS, YFSETQ. V was trimmed by 0 bases and J by 7 bases, leaving 16 bases between them. This CDR3 region has 15 residues. This CDR3 reads CASSLGPGHQGTQYF. CDR3 bases: TGCGCCAGCAGCTTGGGGCCAGGCCATCAGGGGACCCAGTACTTC.

A single count supports this clone. V gene TRBV10-3 combines with J gene TRBJ1-4; D perhaps matches TRBD1 (5 bases). Trimming took off 3 bases at V and 0 bases at J, with 8 bases between the two ends. The CDR3 has 15 amino acids. From germline, CDR1 is ENHRY and CDR2 SYGVKD. DNA of the CDR3: TGTGCCATCAGTGACGGGACTGCAACTAATGAAAAACTGTTTTTT. It translates to CAISDGTATNEKLFF.

The CDR3 loop reads CAWSVGQAPYSNQPQHF. CDR3 sequence (DNA): TGTGCCTGGAGTGTCGGACAGGCCCCTTATAGCAATCAGCCCCAGCATTTT. The chain uses TRBV30 and TRBJ1-5, with 7 bases matching TRBD1. CDR1 and CDR2 from the germline V gene are GTSNPN and SVGIG (reference sequence). The junction had 8 bases not matched to a gene; V was cut back by 0 bases and J by 0 bases. The CDR3 is 17 amino acids.

V gene TRBV11-1 combines with J gene TRBJ2-3; 11 bases map to TRBD2. V was pared by 5 bases and J by 2 bases, with 12 bases of the junction left unmatched. Germline V CDR1 and CDR2: SGHAT, FQDESV (reference sequence). The CDR3 contains 18 residues. CDR3 bases: TGTGCCAGCAGCCGTTTTGGTTTGACTAGCGGGGTCACAGATACGCAGTATTTT. Translating it yields CASSRFGLTSGVTDTQYF. Full variable domain (rest looked up from reference TRBV11-1 and TRBJ2-3): EAEVAQSPRYKITEKSQAVAFWCDPISGHATLYWYRQILGQGPELLVQFQDESVVDDSQLPKDRFSAERLKGVDSTLKIQPAELGDSAMYLCASSRFGLTSGVTDTQYFGPGTRLTVL.

Notes on this clone: This CDR3 is also generated by other DNA sequences in the sample. Here the CDR3 reads CASSIRQGYEQYF. CDR3 sequence (DNA): TGTGCCAGTAGTATCCGACAGGGGTACGAGCAGTACTTC. The V and J genes are TRBV19 and TRBJ2-7; 8 bases line up with TRBD1. Looked up from germline, CDR1 is LNHDA and CDR2 is SQIVND (reference sequence). The CDR3 has 13 amino acids. V lost 3 bases, J lost 4 bases, and 2 bases stayed unmatched.

The chain has TRBV27 and TRBJ2-1, with D possibly TRBD2 on 5 matching bases. The germline V and J ends were trimmed by 3 bases and 0 bases, with 9 bases remaining between them. CDR1 MNHEY and CDR2 SMNVEV come from the germline V gene (reference sequence). This CDR3 contains 15 residues. The CDR3: CASSFERNSYNEQFF. The DNA of the CDR3 is TGTGCCAGCAGTTTTGAGCGGAACTCCTACAATGAGCAGTTCTTC.

The J gene is TRBJ1-1, the V gene TRBV19; D remains ambiguous. CDR1 is LNHDA and CDR2 is SQIVND in the germline V gene (reference sequence). There are 17 residues in the CDR3. With 2 bases removed from V and 4 bases from J, the gap between germline ends came to 20 bases. CDR3 amino acids: CASSITHHWAGSTEAFF. The CDR3 DNA is TGTGCCAGTAGTATAACCCATCATTGGGCAGGATCCACTGAAGCTTTCTTT. Full variable domain (missing parts from reference TRBV19 and TRBJ1-1): DGGITQSPKYLFRKEGQNVTLSCEQNLNHDAMYWYRQDPGQGLRLIYYSQIVNDFQKGDIAEGYSVSREKKESFPLTVTSAQKNPTAFYLCASSITHHWAGSTEAFFGQGTRLTVV.

The V and J genes are TRBV7-9 and TRBJ1-3, with no clear D. The CDR3 has 13 amino acids. Germline assignment: CDR1 SEHNR and CDR2 FQNEAQ (reference sequence). Trimming removed 5 bases from V and 0 bases from J, with 5 bases in between. The CDR3 DNA reads TGTGCCAGCAGCCGGGGCTCTGGAAACACCATATATTTT. This encodes CASSRGSGNTIYF.

The count of this clone is one. The chain is built from TRBV19 and TRBJ1-1; D ambiguous. Germline V gives CDR1 LNHDA, CDR2 SQIVND (reference sequence). The CDR3 consists of 13 residues. V was trimmed by 7 bases and J by 3 bases, leaving 12 bases between them. DNA for the CDR3: TGTGCCAGTACCGATCGGAGGCACACTGAAGCTTTCTTT. Translation gives CASTDRRHTEAFF.

The chain combines TRBV2 with TRBJ1-3; D gene unclear. The CDR3 length is 15 residues. The V end lost 6 bases, the J end lost 5 bases, and 17 bases lay between the germline ends. Germline values: CDR1 SNHLY, CDR2 FYNNEI. CDR3 protein: CASRDGPRDRNTIYF. CDR3 bases: TGTGCCAGCAGAGATGGACCGAGGGATCGAAACACCATATATTTT.

The CDR3 bases are TGCGCCAGCAGCCAAGTCCCGAGTAATTCACCCCTCCACTTT. It encodes CASSQVPSNSPLHF. The chain recombines TRBV4-1 with TRBJ1-6, with no clear D. V was clipped by 1 base and J by 6 bases, with 7 bases between them. This CDR3 contains 14 residues. Germline V gene data show CDR1 as MGHRA and CDR2 as YSYEKL.

This chain links TRBV27 with TRBJ1-2; 7 nucleotides agree with TRBD1. V was pared by 5 bases and J by 8 bases, with 8 bases of the junction left unmatched. The CDR3 covers 13 residues. CDR1 and CDR2 from the germline V gene are MNHEY and SMNVEV (reference sequence). The CDR3 DNA is TGTGCCAGCAGTCCGGACAGGTATCGAGGCTACACCTTC. Encoded protein: CASSPDRYRGYTF.

V usage is TRBV10-3 and J usage is TRBJ2-5; perhaps TRBD1 as D (5 bases). The J call is in doubt because the DNA end fits TRBJ2-7 better. Germline-derived CDR1 and CDR2 are ENHRY and SYGVKD. There are 13 residues in the CDR3. CDR3 protein: CAIRGAGFVEQYF. The CDR3 coding sequence is TGTGCCATCAGAGGTGCAGGGTTTGTCGAGCAGTACTTC.

The rearrangement joins TRBV6-1 to TRBJ2-2, with a tentative D call TRBD1 (5 bases). V was pared by 8 bases and J by 2 bases, with 9 bases between. Germline V CDR1 and CDR2: MNHNS, SASEGT. The CDR3 covers 13 residues. CDR3 DNA sequence: TGTGCCAGCTTCGGACAAAACACCGGGGAGCTGTTTTTT. It codes for CASFGQNTGELFF.

This chain connects TRBV5-4 to TRBJ1-1, with a possible D match to TRBD1 (6 bases). The germline V and J ends were trimmed by 4 bases and 3 bases, with 16 bases remaining between them. CDR3 length: 15 residues. The germline CDR1 and CDR2 sequences are SGHNT and YYREEE (reference sequence). The CDR3 protein is CASSDPGQGHTEAFF. The CDR3 DNA sequence: TGTGCCAGCAGCGACCCGGGACAAGGACACACTGAAGCTTTCTTT.

The J gene is TRBJ1-6, the V gene TRBV28; no clear D gene. Trimming left V 8 bases short and J 3 bases short, with 8 bases between. This CDR3 region has 13 residues. Germline V gene sequence: CDR1 MDHEN, CDR2 SYDVKM. The CDR3 DNA follows: TGTGCCAGCTCCCTTAGCTATAATTCACCCCTCCACTTT. Translated, it gives CASSLSYNSPLHF. Full variable domain (rest looked up from reference TRBV28 and TRBJ1-6): DVKVTQSSRYLVKRTGEKVFLECVQDMDHENMFWYRQDPGLGLRLIYFSYDVKMKEKGDIPEGYSVSREKKERFSLILESASTNQTSMYLCASSLSYNSPLHFGNGTRLTVT.

This rearrangement joins TRBV2 to TRBJ2-5, with D perhaps matching TRBD2 (7 bases). The tail of the sequence fits TRBJ2-7 better, so the J call may be wrong. The CDR3 sequence is 15 residues long. Germline lookup yields CDR1 SNHLY and CDR2 FYNNEI. This chain's CDR3 is CASSEERGGSYEQYF. For the CDR3, the DNA is TGTGCCAGCAGTGAGGAAAGGGGGGGCTCCTACGAGCAGTACTTC.

This clone was detected once. The genes are TRBV15 and TRBJ2-7; TRBD1 is a possible D gene (6 bases). V lost 1 base and J lost 4, with 23 bases in between. CDR1 is LNHNV and CDR2 is YYDKDF in the germline V gene (reference sequence). The CDR3 loop spans 18 amino acids. The CDR3 DNA reads TGTGCCACCAGCAGAGGCCTCACCTTGATTACAGGGAATTACGAGCAGTACTTC. As protein: CATSRGLTLITGNYEQYF.

This chain links TRBV6-1 with TRBJ2-5, with 8 bases aligning to TRBD1. The end of the DNA is better explained by TRBJ2-7, so the J call may be wrong. The germline gives CDR1 MNHNS, CDR2 SASEGT. CDR3 size: 12 residues. The CDR3 nucleotides are TGTGCCAGCAGGGACAGGGCCTACGAGCAGTACTTC. It translates to CASRDRAYEQYF.

CDR3 sequence (DNA): TGTGCCAGCAGCTTGTACAGGGAAGTGTACGAGCAGTACTTC. This translates into CASSLYREVYEQYF. The V call is TRBV5-6, the J call TRBJ2-5; a possible D gene is TRBD1 (6 bases). The J call is uncertain, as TRBJ2-7 better fits the DNA end. This CDR3 has 14 amino acids. Germline assignment: CDR1 SGHDT and CDR2 YYEEEE.

V is TRBV2 and J is TRBJ1-1, with 7 bases identical to TRBD1. Germline CDR1 and CDR2: SNHLY and FYNNEI. V shed 8 bases and J 4 bases; nucleotides not matched to a gene: 10. The CDR3 has 14 residues. The CDR3 DNA is TGTGCCAGCCGAGAAGCTAGGGGGCCCACTGAAGCTTTCTTT. Translation gives CASREARGPTEAFF.

A word on this clone: A junction boundary mismatches the germline segment, possibly from a read error. The V and J genes are TRBV4-1 and TRBJ2-6; 7 bases agree with TRBD1. The CDR3 has 18 amino acids. Germline CDR1 and CDR2: MGHRA and YSYEKL. The CDR3 sequence is CASSQGTDRRSGANGLTF. In DNA form, the CDR3 reads TGCGCCAGCAGCCAAGGTACGGACAGGAGGTCTGGGGCCAACGGCCTGACTTTC.

The rearrangement joins TRBV29-1 to TRBJ1-4, with TRBD1 matching over 7 bases. With V trimmed by 7 bases and J by 2 bases, 1 base remained unmatched. Germline CDR1 SQVTM, CDR2 ANQGSEA. The CDR3 runs 12 residues. This CDR3 is CSGGQTNEKLFF. CDR3 DNA: TGCAGCGGGGGACAGACTAATGAAAAACTGTTTTTT. Complete variable domain (other parts from reference TRBV29-1 and TRBJ1-4): SAVISQKPSRDICQRGTSLTIQCQVDSQVTMMFWYRQQPGQSLTLIATANQGSEATYESGFVIDKFPISRPNLTFSTLTVSNMSPEDSSIYLCSGGQTNEKLFFGSGTQLSVL.

The chain couples TRBV6-5 to TRBJ1-2; 8 bases match TRBD1. Germline V gene data show CDR1 as MNHEY and CDR2 as SVGAGI. The CDR3 has 14 residues. Trimming cost V 4 bases and J 3 bases; bases outside gene matches: 4. CDR3 sequence (DNA): TGTGCCAGCAGTTCGACAGGGGAATACTATGGCTACACCTTC. Amino acid sequence: CASSSTGEYYGYTF.

V and J are TRBV9 and TRBJ1-3; D perhaps matches TRBD1 (5 bases). The germline V gene encodes CDR1 SGDLS and CDR2 YYNGEE. The CDR3 totals 16 residues. V was pared by 5 bases and J by 2 bases, with 17 bases between. In nucleotides, the CDR3 is TGTGCCAGCAGTCGTATCGGGGGTTCTGCTGGAAACACCATATATTTT. It encodes CASSRIGGSAGNTIYF.